A selection of T cell receptor beta chains follows, all from one sample in a study of TIL therapy for anti-PD-1-resistant metastatic lung cancer. The method was immunoSEQ multiplex PCR; TCRdb's version includes in-frame clones alone and lacks a portion of them. Of roughly 60,000 clones listed, around 90% are singletons. This sample comprised blood, obtained at baseline. The receptors derive from a person aged 25 to 80 with non-small cell lung cancer. Each CDR3 is given without its conserved first and last residue. Each record gives: V gene, CDR3 protein.

V gene: TRBV6-5; CDR3 protein: ASSFPQGAYT
V gene: TRBV6-5; CDR3 protein: ASSYSNPSNSYEQY
V gene: TRBV19; CDR3 protein: ASSIVGTQSNQPQH
V gene: TRBV12-3/TRBV12-4; CDR3 protein: ASSLPTDTQY
V gene: TRBV28; CDR3 protein: ASSSTTGVNTEAF
V gene: TRBV13; CDR3 protein: ASSLLSGNEQF
V gene: TRBV3-1/TRBV3-2; CDR3 protein: ASSQGGGYNEQF
V gene: TRBV7-2; CDR3 protein: ASSLERDSYEQY
V gene: TRBV7-2; CDR3 protein: ASSLGGWTTSYEQY
V gene: TRBV2; CDR3 protein: ATKVGSRGEQF
V gene: TRBV5-1; CDR3 protein: ASSLVNGRNYNEQF
V gene: TRBV5-1; CDR3 protein: ASSLSGTGNTIY
V gene: TRBV3-1/TRBV3-2; CDR3 protein: ASSQAINQPQH
V gene: TRBV19; CDR3 protein: ASSKIDQDGNTIY
V gene: TRBV11-2; CDR3 protein: ASSPTRTSGRASGEQF
V gene: TRBV21-1; CDR3 protein: ASSASAKGGRDTQY
V gene: TRBV29-1; CDR3 protein: SGLLGAHEQY
V gene: TRBV5-1; CDR3 protein: ASSPGQGNNQYQETQY
V gene: TRBV7-9; CDR3 protein: ASSLVGGTASSYEQY
V gene: TRBV12-5; CDR3 protein: ASGLVQGSGQPQH
V gene: TRBV7-2; CDR3 protein: ASSFTDTQY
V gene: TRBV24-1; CDR3 protein: ATSDWTSDTQY
V gene: TRBV5-1; CDR3 protein: ASSLSTEMETQY
V gene: TRBV19; CDR3 protein: ASSIGKSYNEQF
V gene: TRBV25-1; CDR3 protein: ASSASGTGKTYEQY
V gene: TRBV3-1/TRBV3-2; CDR3 protein: ASSQEVGKTQY
V gene: TRBV4-1; CDR3 protein: ASSQPNVGGELF
V gene: TRBV28; CDR3 protein: ASSAGLGNQPQH
V gene: TRBV6-1; CDR3 protein: ASSEGRQYGYT
V gene: TRBV19; CDR3 protein: ASSISDGSRQTQY
V gene: TRBV5-1; CDR3 protein: ASSDRGRGHTEAF
V gene: TRBV19; CDR3 protein: ASGQNNSPLH
V gene: TRBV20-1; CDR3 protein: SASPRRGSLNEQF
V gene: TRBV27; CDR3 protein: ASTLKEGGGWEGNQPQH
V gene: TRBV11-2; CDR3 protein: ASSLTGGNSPLH
V gene: TRBV6-6; CDR3 protein: ASSYSLQGAGTEAF
V gene: TRBV30; CDR3 protein: AWSVTPYWEGNTEAF
V gene: TRBV19; CDR3 protein: ASTPGQGFQQF
V gene: TRBV9; CDR3 protein: ASSPLAGVPYEQY
V gene: TRBV7-9; CDR3 protein: ASSYQGGGGNTIY
V gene: TRBV2; CDR3 protein: ASRGSVGFGNSPLH
V gene: TRBV7-3; CDR3 protein: ASSLSGGPTGELF
V gene: TRBV3-1/TRBV3-2; CDR3 protein: ASSPYSGQLYEQY
V gene: TRBV6-5; CDR3 protein: ASSFSGSSTDTQY
V gene: TRBV7-2; CDR3 protein: ASSGGPRGNEQF
V gene: TRBV6-5; CDR3 protein: ASSYSTVHTEAF
V gene: TRBV27; CDR3 protein: ASSPTRETGELF
V gene: TRBV29-1; CDR3 protein: SVVAGGNTGELF
V gene: TRBV9; CDR3 protein: ASSVGQHYEQY
V gene: TRBV7-9; CDR3 protein: ASSYAGPTDTQY
V gene: TRBV2; CDR3 protein: ASRITVFNEKLF
V gene: TRBV18; CDR3 protein: ASSPPARATQY
V gene: TRBV2; CDR3 protein: ASSDDQPTGF
V gene: TRBV28; CDR3 protein: ASSLGKLQGAQY
V gene: TRBV19; CDR3 protein: ASSSTGGQETQY
V gene: TRBV10-2; CDR3 protein: ASSGSGQARSGANVLT
V gene: TRBV28; CDR3 protein: ASRPTGSGSTDTQY
V gene: TRBV6-1; CDR3 protein: ASSVGTGGAMDEKLF